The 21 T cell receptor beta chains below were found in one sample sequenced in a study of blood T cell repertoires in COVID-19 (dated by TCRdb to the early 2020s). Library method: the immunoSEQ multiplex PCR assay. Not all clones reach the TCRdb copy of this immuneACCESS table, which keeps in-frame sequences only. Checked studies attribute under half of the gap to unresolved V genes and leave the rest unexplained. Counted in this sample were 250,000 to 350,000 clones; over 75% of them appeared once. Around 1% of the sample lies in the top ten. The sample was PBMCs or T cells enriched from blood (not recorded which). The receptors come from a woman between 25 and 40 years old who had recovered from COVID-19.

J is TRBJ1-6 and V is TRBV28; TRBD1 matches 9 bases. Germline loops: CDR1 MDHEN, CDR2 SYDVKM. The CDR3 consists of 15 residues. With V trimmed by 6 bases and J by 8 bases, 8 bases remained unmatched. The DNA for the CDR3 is TGTGCCAGCAGGTTCACAGGGGGCTGGGATTCACCCCTCCACTTT. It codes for CASRFTGGWDSPLHF.

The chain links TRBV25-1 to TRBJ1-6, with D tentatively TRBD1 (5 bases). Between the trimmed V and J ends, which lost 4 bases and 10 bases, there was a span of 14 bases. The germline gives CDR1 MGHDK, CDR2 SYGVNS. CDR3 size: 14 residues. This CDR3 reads CASSAWQGKSPLHF. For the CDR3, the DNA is TGTGCCAGCAGTGCGTGGCAGGGTAAGTCACCCCTCCACTTT.

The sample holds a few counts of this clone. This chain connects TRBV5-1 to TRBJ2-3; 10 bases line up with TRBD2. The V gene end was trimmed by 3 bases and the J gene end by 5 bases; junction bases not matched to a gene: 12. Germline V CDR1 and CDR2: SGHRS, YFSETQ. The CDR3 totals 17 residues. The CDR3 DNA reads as TGCGCCAGCAGCTGGATGAGCGGGAGGGCCTTAGGAGATACGCAGTATTTT. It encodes CASSWMSGRALGDTQYF.

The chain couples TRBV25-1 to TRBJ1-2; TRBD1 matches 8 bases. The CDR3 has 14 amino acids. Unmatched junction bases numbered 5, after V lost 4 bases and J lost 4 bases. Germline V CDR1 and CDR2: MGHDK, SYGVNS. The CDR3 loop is CASSGGRGRYGYTF. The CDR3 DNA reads TGTGCCAGCAGTGGTGGCAGGGGGCGCTATGGCTACACCTTC.

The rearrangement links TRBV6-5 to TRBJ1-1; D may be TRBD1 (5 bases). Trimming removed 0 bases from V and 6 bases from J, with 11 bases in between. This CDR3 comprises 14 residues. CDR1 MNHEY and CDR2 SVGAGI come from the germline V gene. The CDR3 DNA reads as TGTGCCAGCAGTTACTCCCAGGGTAGAGCTGAAGCTTTCTTT. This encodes CASSYSQGRAEAFF.

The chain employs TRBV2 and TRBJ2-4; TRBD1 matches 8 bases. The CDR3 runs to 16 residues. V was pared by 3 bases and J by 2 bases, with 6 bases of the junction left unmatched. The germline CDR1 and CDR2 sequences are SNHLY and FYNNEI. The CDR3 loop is CASSDRTGRSKNIQYF. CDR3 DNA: TGTGCCAGCAGTGATAGGACAGGGCGGTCCAAAAACATTCAGTACTTC.

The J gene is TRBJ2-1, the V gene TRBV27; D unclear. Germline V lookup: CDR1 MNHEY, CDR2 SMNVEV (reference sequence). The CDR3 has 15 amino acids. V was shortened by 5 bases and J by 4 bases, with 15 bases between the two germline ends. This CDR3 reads CASSLLIRWYNEQFF. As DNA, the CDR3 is TGTGCCAGCAGTCTTTTAATCCGGTGGTACAATGAGCAGTTCTTC.

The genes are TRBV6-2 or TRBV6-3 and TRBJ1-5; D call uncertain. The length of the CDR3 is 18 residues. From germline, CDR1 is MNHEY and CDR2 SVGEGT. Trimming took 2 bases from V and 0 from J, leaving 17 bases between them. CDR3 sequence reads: CASSYGWRAVDSNQPQHF. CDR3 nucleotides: TGTGCCAGCAGTTACGGGTGGAGGGCAGTGGATAGCAATCAGCCCCAGCATTTT.

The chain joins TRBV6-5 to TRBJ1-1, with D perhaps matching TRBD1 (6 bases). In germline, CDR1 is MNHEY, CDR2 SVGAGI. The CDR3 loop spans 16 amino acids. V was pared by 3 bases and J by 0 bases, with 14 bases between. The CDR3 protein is CASSYGAGTMNTEAFF. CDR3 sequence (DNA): TGTGCCAGCAGTTATGGGGCCGGGACAATGAACACTGAAGCTTTCTTT.

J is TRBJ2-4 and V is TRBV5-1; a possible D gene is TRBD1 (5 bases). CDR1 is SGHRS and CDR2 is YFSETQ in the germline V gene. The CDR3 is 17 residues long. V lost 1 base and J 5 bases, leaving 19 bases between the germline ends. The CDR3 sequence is CASSLREGVPFENIQYF. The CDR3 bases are TGCGCCAGCAGCTTGAGGGAAGGGGTTCCCTTCGAAAACATTCAGTACTTC.

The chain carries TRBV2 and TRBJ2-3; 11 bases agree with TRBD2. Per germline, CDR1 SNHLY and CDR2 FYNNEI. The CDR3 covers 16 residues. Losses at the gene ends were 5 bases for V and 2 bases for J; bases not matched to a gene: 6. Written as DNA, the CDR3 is TGTGCCAGCAGTATGCTAGCGGGGGGTCTCACAGATACGCAGTATTTT. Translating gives CASSMLAGGLTDTQYF. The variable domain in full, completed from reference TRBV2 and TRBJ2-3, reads EPEVTQTPSHQVTQMGQEVILRCVPISNHLYFYWYRQILGQKVEFLVSFYNNEISEKSEIFDDQFSVERPDGSNFTLKIRSTKLEDSAMYFCASSMLAGGLTDTQYFGPGTRLTVL.

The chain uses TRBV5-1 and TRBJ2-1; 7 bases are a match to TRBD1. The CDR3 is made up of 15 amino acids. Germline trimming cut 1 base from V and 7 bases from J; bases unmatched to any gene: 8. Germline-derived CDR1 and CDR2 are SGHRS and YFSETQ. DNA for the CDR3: TGCGCCAGCAGCTTGTTTCCCGGGACAGAAAATGAGCAGTTCTTC. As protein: CASSLFPGTENEQFF.

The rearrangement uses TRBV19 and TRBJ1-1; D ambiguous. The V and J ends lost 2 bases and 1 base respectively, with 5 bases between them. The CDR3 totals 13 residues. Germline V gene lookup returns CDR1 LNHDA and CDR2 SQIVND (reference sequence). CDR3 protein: CASSISRNTEAFF. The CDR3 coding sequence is TGTGCCAGTAGTATATCCCGGAACACTGAAGCTTTCTTT.

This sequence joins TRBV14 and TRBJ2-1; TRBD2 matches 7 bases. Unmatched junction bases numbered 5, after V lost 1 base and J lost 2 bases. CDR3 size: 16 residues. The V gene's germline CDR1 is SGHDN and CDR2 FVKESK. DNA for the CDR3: TGTGCCAGCAGCCAAGCTCTAGCGGTTACCTACAATGAGCAGTTCTTC. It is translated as CASSQALAVTYNEQFF.

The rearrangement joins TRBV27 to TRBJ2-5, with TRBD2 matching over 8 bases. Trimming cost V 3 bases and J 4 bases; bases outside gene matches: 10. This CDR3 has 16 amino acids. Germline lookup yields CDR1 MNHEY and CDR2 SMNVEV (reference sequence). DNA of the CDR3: TGTGCCAGCAGTTTCGGGCCTAGCGGGCCTCGAGAGACCCAGTACTTC. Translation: CASSFGPSGPRETQYF.

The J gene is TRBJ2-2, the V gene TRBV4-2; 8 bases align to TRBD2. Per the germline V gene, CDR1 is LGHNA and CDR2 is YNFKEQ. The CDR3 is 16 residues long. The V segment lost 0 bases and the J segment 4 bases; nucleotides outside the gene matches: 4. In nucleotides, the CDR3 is TGTGCCAGCAGCCAAGAGAGCGGGAGTATCACCGGGGAGCTGTTTTTT. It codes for CASSQESGSITGELFF.

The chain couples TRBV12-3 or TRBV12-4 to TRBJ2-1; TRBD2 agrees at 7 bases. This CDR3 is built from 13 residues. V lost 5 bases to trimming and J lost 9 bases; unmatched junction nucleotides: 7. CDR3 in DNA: TGTGCCAGCAGTGGAGGGACTACCACTGAGCAGTTCTTC. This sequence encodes CASSGGTTTEQFF.

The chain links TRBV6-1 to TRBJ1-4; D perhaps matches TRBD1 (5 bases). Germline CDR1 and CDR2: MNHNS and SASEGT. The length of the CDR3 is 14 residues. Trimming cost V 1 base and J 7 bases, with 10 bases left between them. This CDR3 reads CASSEGGAGEKLFF. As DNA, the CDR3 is TGTGCCAGCAGTGAAGGGGGCGCTGGTGAAAAACTGTTTTTT.

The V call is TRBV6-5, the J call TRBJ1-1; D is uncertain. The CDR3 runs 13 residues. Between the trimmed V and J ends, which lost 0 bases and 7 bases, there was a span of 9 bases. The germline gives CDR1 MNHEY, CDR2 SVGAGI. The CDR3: CASSYSTGVEAFF. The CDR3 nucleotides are TGTGCCAGCAGTTACTCGACCGGGGTTGAAGCTTTCTTT.

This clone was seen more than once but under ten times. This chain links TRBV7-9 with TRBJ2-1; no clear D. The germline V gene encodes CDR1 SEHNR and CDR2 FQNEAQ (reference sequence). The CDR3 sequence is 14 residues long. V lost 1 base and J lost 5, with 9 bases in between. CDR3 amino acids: CASSLDATNNEQFF. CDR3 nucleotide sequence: TGTGCCAGCAGCTTAGATGCTACCAACAATGAGCAGTTCTTC.

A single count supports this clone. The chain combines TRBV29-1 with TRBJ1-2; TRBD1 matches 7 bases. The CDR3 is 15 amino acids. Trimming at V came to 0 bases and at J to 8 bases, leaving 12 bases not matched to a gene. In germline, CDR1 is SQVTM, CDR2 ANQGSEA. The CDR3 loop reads CSVEDARQGRFGYTF. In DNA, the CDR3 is TGCAGCGTTGAAGATGCGAGACAGGGAAGGTTCGGCTACACCTTC.